This TCR beta chain was sequenced for a study of blood T cell repertoires in COVID-19. Clones were read by immunoSEQ multiplex PCR, and TCRdb kept only the in-frame ones, dropping some. The profile shows around 180,000 clones, 83% of them singletons. V was shortened by 0 bases and J by 2 bases, with 10 bases between the two germline ends. The length of the CDR3 is 15 residues. CDR1 is SGHTS and CDR2 is YDEGEE in the germline V gene. The chain is built from TRBV5-8 and TRBJ2-3; maybe TRBD2 (6 bases). The TCR sequence derives from a human donor in a cohort sampled during active COVID-19. The sequenced sample was peripheral blood. CDR3 coding DNA: TGTGCCAGCAGCTTGGTCCTGGGACTCACAGATACGCAGTATTTT. This translates into CASSLVLGLTDTQYF.